This TCR beta chain was recorded in a study of T cell responses to AZD1222 COVID-19 vaccine. V was trimmed by 8 bases and J by 0 bases, leaving 16 bases between them. This CDR3 is built from 16 residues. Study observations and caveats: Baseline testing showed seropositivity in only a handful of AZD1222 recipients.

Concerning this clone itself: Its antigen is as yet unknown.

Assay used: immunoSEQ multiplex PCR; TCRdb lists only in-frame clones, some missing. The data contain under 150,000 clones, approximately 94% of them singletons. The V and J genes are TRBV23-1 and TRBJ1-4; D might be TRBD1 (6 bases). TRBV23-1 is known as an ORF, though its function is uncertain. Sequencing was performed on peripheral blood, taken on day 0 of AZD1222 vaccination. The clonotype was recovered from an adult in good health. The CDR3 is CASPRGHNATNEKLFF. The CDR3 nucleotides read TGCGCCAGCCCCAGGGGACACAATGCAACTAATGAAAAACTGTTTTTT.